This TCR beta chain was sequenced for a study of T cell changes during pregnancy in multiple sclerosis (dated by TCRdb to between 2018 and 2020). Regarding the study in general: The study looked at changes in the T cell repertoire across pregnancy in women with multiple sclerosis.

Library creation used the immunoSEQ multiplex PCR assay. TCRdb re-hosts the immuneACCESS table, in-frame sequences only. Its copies lack some clones; in the studies checked, an unresolved V gene accounts for under half of them, and the cause for the rest is not known. Here the sample has tens of thousands of clones; around 93% occur a single time. Approximately 2.2% of the sample is in the top ten clones. From the cysteine through the phenylalanine, the CDR3 covers 13 amino acids. CDR3 DNA is the only sequence kept; it has 39 bases, read in frame from the first base. CDR1 SQVTM and CDR2 ANQGSEA are derived from the germline V gene. The V end loses 4 bases and the J end loses 7 bases, and a stretch of 13 bases separates them. This clone came up once. No cognate antigen has been identified for it. There are no base qualities to consult, and no much larger clone falls within one base.

The sequence joins TRBV29-1 to TRBJ1-4; TRBD1 is a weak D gene call, 6 bases matching. The receptor was isolated from a female donor with multiple sclerosis, enrolled in a pregnancy study. Sequenced material: peripheral blood, taken in the third trimester of pregnancy. The CDR3 region has the sequence CSVGVGAPEKLFF. The nucleotides read TGCAGCGTTGGTGTGGGGGCGCCTGAAAAACTGTTTTTT.